The entry below gives a single T cell receptor beta chain sequence along with its context. Germline CDR1 and CDR2: MNHEY and SVGAGI. V was trimmed by 0 bases and J by 5 bases, leaving 16 bases between them. The CDR3 sequence is 16 residues long. The data derive from a study of cytomegalovirus exposure and HLA in healthy donors. In the PCR, 60 Vbeta and 13 Jbeta primers were used. Repertoires were generated with immunoSEQ multiplex PCR, while TCRdb's copy carries only in-frame clones and drops some. The data show tens of thousands of clones, with about four fifths seen just once and under 4% held by the top ten.

The source of this sequence is a woman between 40 and 50 years old in good health and CMV-seronegative. The source material was PBMCs. The chain links TRBV6-5 to TRBJ1-1; D perhaps matches TRBD1 (6 bases). The CDR3 DNA reads TGTGCCAGCAGTTACTCGTCCTTGACAGGTAGGACTGAAGCTTTCTTT. This sequence encodes CASSYSSLTGRTEAFF.